This entry describes one TCR beta chain. The target antigen is unknown. From germline, CDR1 is MNHNS and CDR2 SASEGT. The CDR3 loop spans 14 amino acids. The V gene end was trimmed by 2 bases and the J gene end by 3 bases; junction bases not matched to a gene: 3. Using immunoSEQ multiplex PCR, the repertoire was profiled, and TCRdb retains in-frame clones only, with some absent. The sample consists of under 150,000 clones, 86% of them appearing once. These data belong to a study of Ad26.COV2.S vaccination and SARS-CoV-2 variants. Study-level findings and limits: A substantial breadth of spike-specific CD8+ and CD4+ T cell responses after vaccination has been reported. Analytic work on TCR breadth and depth might have understated the full extent of total T cell responses. With respect to non-spike TCR breadth, vaccine and placebo recipients were similar. Individuals receiving vaccine had higher spike-specific TCR breadth than placebo recipients did.

The TCR originated in a human donor who had recovered from COVID-19. The material sequenced was peripheral blood, taken after recovery from COVID-19. This chain links TRBV6-1 with TRBJ2-7; 8 bases match TRBD1. DNA of the CDR3: TGTGCCAGCAGTGAAACCGGGACAGGCTACGAGCAGTACTTC. Translating gives CASSETGTGYEQYF.